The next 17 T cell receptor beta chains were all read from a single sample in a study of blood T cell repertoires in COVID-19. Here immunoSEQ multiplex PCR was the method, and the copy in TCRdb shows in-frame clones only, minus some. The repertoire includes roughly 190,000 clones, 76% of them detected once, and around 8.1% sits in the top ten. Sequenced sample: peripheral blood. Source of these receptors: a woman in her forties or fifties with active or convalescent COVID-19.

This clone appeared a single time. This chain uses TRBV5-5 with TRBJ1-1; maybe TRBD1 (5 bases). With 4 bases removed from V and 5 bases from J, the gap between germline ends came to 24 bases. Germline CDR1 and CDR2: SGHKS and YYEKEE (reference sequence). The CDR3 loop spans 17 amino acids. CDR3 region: CASSRLSESGGGTEAFF. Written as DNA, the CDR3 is TGTGCCAGCAGCCGCCTATCCGAATCTGGGGGAGGAACTGAAGCTTTCTTT.

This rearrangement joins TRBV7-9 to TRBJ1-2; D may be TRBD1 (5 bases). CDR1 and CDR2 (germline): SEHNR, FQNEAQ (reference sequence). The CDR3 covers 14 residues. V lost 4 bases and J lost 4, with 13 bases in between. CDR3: CASSSLTVGYGYTF. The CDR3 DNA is TGTGCCAGCAGCTCACTGACAGTAGGCTATGGCTACACCTTC.

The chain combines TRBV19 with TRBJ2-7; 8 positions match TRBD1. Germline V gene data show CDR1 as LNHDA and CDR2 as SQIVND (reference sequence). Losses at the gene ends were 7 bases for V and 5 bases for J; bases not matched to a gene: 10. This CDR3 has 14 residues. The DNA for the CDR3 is TGTGCCAGTACCCTCACAGGGGGAGGAAACGAGCAGTACTTC. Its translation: CASTLTGGGNEQYF.

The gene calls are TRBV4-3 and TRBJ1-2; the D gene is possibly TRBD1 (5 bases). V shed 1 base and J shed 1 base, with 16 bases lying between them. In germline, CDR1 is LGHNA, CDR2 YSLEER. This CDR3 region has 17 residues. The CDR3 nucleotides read TGCGCCAGCAGCCAAGTAGGGAGGATGACAGTTAACTATGGCTACACCTTC. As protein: CASSQVGRMTVNYGYTF.

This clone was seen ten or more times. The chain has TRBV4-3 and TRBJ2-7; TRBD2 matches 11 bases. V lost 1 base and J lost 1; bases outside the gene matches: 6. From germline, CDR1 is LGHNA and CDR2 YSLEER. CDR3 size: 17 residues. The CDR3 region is CASSQGLAGTESYEQYF. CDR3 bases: TGCGCCAGCAGCCAAGGACTAGCGGGAACGGAATCCTACGAGCAGTACTTC.

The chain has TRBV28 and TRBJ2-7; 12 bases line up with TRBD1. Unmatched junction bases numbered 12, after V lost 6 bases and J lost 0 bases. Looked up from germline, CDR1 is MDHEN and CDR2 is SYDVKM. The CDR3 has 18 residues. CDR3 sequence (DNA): TGTGCCAGCAGCCTTTCCGGGACAGGGGGCGCGAGCTCCTACGAGCAGTACTTC. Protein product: CASSLSGTGGASSYEQYF.

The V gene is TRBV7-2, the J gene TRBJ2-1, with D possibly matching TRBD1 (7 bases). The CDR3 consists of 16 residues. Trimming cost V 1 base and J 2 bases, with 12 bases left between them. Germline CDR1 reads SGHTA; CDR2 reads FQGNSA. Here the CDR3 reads CASSLEGGGAYNEQFF. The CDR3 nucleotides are TGTGCCAGCAGCTTAGAAGGGGGCGGGGCCTACAATGAGCAGTTCTTC.

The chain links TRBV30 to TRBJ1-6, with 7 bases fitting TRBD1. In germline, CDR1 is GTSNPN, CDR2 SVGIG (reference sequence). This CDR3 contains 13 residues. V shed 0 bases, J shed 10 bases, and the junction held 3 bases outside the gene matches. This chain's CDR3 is CAWSVLGGSPLHF. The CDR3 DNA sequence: TGTGCCTGGAGTGTACTAGGGGGCTCACCCCTCCACTTT.

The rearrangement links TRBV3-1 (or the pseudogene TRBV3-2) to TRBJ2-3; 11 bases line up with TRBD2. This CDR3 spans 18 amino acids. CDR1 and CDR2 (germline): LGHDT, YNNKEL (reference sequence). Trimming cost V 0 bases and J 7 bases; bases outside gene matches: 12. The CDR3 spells CASSQEARTSGLGNTQYF. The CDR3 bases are TGTGCCAGCAGCCAAGAAGCCAGGACTAGCGGGCTGGGGAATACGCAGTATTTT.

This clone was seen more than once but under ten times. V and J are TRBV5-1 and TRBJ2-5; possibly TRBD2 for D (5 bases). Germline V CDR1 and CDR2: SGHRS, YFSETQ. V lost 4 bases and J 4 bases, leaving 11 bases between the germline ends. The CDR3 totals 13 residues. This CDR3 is CASSGLGRETQYF. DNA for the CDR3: TGCGCCAGCAGCGGGCTAGGGAGAGAGACCCAGTACTTC.

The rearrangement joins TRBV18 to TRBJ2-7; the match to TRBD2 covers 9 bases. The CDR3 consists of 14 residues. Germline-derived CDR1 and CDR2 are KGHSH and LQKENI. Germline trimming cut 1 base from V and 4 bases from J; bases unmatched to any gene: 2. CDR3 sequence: CASSPLAGEYEQYF. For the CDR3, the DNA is TGTGCCAGCTCACCACTAGCGGGAGAGTACGAGCAGTACTTC.

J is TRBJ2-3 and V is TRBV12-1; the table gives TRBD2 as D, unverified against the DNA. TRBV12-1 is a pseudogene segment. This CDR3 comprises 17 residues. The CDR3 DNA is TGTGCCAGCAGCTTTTGGGGGGGCCACAAACACACAGATACGCAGTATTTT. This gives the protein CASSFWGGHKHTDTQYF.

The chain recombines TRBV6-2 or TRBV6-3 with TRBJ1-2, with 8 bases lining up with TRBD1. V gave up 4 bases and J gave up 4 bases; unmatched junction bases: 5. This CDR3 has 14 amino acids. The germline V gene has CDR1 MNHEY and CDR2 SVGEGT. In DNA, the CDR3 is TGTGCCAGCAGTTCCACTACAGGGGGCTATGGCTACACCTTC. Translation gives CASSSTTGGYGYTF.

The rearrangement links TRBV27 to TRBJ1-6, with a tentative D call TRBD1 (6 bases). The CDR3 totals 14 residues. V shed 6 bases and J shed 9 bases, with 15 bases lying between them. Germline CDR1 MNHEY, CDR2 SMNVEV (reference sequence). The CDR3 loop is CASRVTGTSSPLHF. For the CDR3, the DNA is TGTGCCAGCAGGGTTACAGGGACGAGTTCACCCCTCCACTTT.

CDR3 in DNA: TGCGCCAGCAGCCAAGGGGACAGGGGCGGGTCAACTAATGAAAAACTGTTTTTT. This encodes CASSQGDRGGSTNEKLFF. The chain is built from TRBV4-3 and TRBJ1-4; 10 bases line up with TRBD1. V shed 1 base, J shed 0 bases, and the junction held 5 bases outside the gene matches. There are 18 residues in the CDR3. Germline loops: CDR1 LGHNA, CDR2 YSLEER.

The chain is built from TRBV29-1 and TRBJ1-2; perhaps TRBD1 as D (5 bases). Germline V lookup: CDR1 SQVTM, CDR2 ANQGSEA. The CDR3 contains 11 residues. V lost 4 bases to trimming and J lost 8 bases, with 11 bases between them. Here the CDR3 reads CSVAWGRGYTF. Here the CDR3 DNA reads TGCAGCGTTGCCTGGGGCAGGGGCTACACCTTC.

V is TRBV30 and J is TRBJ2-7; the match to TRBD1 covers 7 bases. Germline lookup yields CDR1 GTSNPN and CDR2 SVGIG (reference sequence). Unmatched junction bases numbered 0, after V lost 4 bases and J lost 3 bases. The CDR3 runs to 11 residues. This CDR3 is CAWTGGYEQYF. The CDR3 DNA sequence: TGTGCCTGGACAGGGGGCTACGAGCAGTACTTC. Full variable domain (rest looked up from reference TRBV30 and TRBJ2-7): SQTIHQWPATLVQPVGSPLSLECTVEGTSNPNLYWYRQAAGRGLQLLFYSVGIGQISSEVPQNLSASRPQDRQFILSSKKLLLSDSGFYLCAWTGGYEQYFGPGTRLTVT.